The 24 T cell receptor beta chains in this list originate from one sample, sequenced in a study of T-cell memory formation after mild COVID-19 (dated by TCRdb to the early 2020s). The library was built by means of 5' RACE. Data came from an Illumina NovaSeq 6000. Using fastp at Q25 and MiXCR, TCRdb reprocessed the public reads and kept productive beta chains. Every CDR3 protein is listed once, alongside the most common genes and DNA of its rows. The table for this sample lists about 400,000 distinct CDR3 sequences; approximately 15% of them were counted only once. 20% to 25% of the sample rests with the top ten. Sequences were obtained from PBMCs or a T cell subset sorted from them (not recorded which). The source is a young man who had mild COVID-19 (a few samples of this study predate the infection). The sample titles of this study are shuffled in the database, so cell type and time point are left out; the donor was told from shared clones.

The CDR3 region is CASSYSTASGGGYTF. CDR3 nucleotide sequence: TGTGCCAGCAGTTACTCGACCGCTTCGGGCGGTGGCTACACCTTC. The chain couples TRBV6-6 to TRBJ1-2; D gene uncertain. Germline V gene lookup returns CDR1 MNHNY and CDR2 SVGAGI (reference sequence). The CDR3 has 15 amino acids. V lost 0 bases and J lost 7, with 15 bases in between.

The J gene is TRBJ1-1, the V gene TRBV5-1; D is undetermined. CDR1 SGHRS and CDR2 YFSETQ come from the germline V gene. The CDR3 contains 13 residues. Trimming removed 0 bases at V and 2 bases at J, with 5 bases between. CDR3 DNA sequence: TGCGCCAGCAGCTTGGAGATTAACACTGAAGCTTTCTTT. This sequence encodes CASSLEINTEAFF. The variable domain in full, with the rest retrieved from reference TRBV5-1 and TRBJ1-1, is KAGVTQTPRYLIKTRGQQVTLSCSPISGHRSVSWYQQTPGQGLQFLFEYFSETQRNKGNFPGRFSGRQFSNSRSEMNVSTLELGDSALYLCASSLEINTEAFFGQGTRLTVV.

This clonotype came up a few times. The DNA for the CDR3 is TGTGCCAGCAGTCTGACAGACTCCTGGCCCCAGCATTTT. As protein: CASSLTDSWPQHF. This chain uses TRBV7-6 with TRBJ1-5, with a tentative D call TRBD1 (5 bases). Looked up from germline, CDR1 is SGHVS and CDR2 is FNYEAQ. The CDR3 totals 13 residues. V was trimmed by 6 bases and J by 9 bases, leaving 15 bases between them.

The V and J genes are TRBV24-1 and TRBJ2-5; D is ambiguous. Trimming pared 4 bases from V and 1 base from J, leaving 3 bases between. The CDR3 length is 12 residues. Per the germline V gene, CDR1 is KGHDR and CDR2 is SFDVKD. This CDR3 reads CATSDLQETQYF. CDR3 in DNA: TGTGCCACCAGTGACCTCCAAGAGACCCAGTACTTC.

This sequence joins TRBV6-1 and TRBJ2-1; perhaps D is TRBD1 or TRBD2 (5 bases each). The CDR3 has 13 amino acids. The germline gives CDR1 MNHNS, CDR2 SASEGT. V was pared by 6 bases and J by 10 bases, with 16 bases between. The CDR3, as DNA: TGTGCCAGCAGCGAGGGACCCAGCCGGGAGCAGTTCTTC. Translating it yields CASSEGPSREQFF.

The chain is built from TRBV15 and TRBJ2-1; TRBD2 matches 12 bases. Germline V gene sequence: CDR1 LNHNV, CDR2 YYDKDF (reference sequence). This CDR3 has 16 residues. The V segment lost 3 bases and the J segment 4 bases; nucleotides outside the gene matches: 4. This CDR3 reads CATSRVGLAGYNEQFF. The CDR3 DNA is TGTGCCACCAGCAGGGTTGGACTAGCGGGGTACAATGAGCAGTTCTTC. Complete variable domain (other parts from reference TRBV15 and TRBJ2-1): DAMVIQNPRYQVTQFGKPVTLSCSQTLNHNVMYWYQQKSSQAPKLLFHYYDKDFNNEADTPDNFQSRRPNTSFCFLDIRSPGLGDTAMYLCATSRVGLAGYNEQFFGPGTRLTVL.

The genes are TRBV5-4 and TRBJ1-5; perhaps TRBD1 as D (6 bases). The CDR3 is 12 residues long. The V end lost 4 bases, the J end lost 7 bases, and 9 bases lay between the germline ends. CDR1 SGHNT and CDR2 YYREEE come from the germline V gene (reference sequence). The CDR3 nucleotides read TGTGCCAGCAGCCACGACAGGCAGCCCCAGCATTTT. This gives the protein CASSHDRQPQHF.

The rearrangement uses TRBV12-3 or TRBV12-4 and TRBJ1-2; D unclear. The CDR3 contains 13 residues. V lost 1 base and J lost 7, with 10 bases in between. The CDR3 nucleotides are TGTGCCAGCAGTTTAGTAGGGAGGAGTGGCTACACCTTC. The encoded protein is CASSLVGRSGYTF.

This clonotype was seen more than once but under ten times. V usage is TRBV14 and J usage is TRBJ2-7, with D possibly TRBD1 on 6 matching bases. The V end was cut by 6 bases, the J end by 1 base, with 10 bases between. Per germline, CDR1 SGHDN and CDR2 FVKESK. The CDR3 is 13 amino acids. In DNA form, the CDR3 reads TGTGCCAGCAGGGATCAGGGGTCCTACGAGCAGTACTTC. This encodes CASRDQGSYEQYF.

The chain uses TRBV27 and TRBJ2-7; 9 nucleotides align to TRBD2. Germline V gene data show CDR1 as MNHEY and CDR2 as SMNVEV (reference sequence). The CDR3 consists of 15 residues. Trimming cost V 6 bases and J 6 bases; bases outside gene matches: 12. The CDR3 DNA sequence: TGTGCCAGCAGCCCCTCAGTAGCGGGGGTTGGCGAGCAGTACTTC. Protein product: CASSPSVAGVGEQYF.

A few counts support this clonotype. The chain recombines TRBV9 with TRBJ2-5, with D tentatively TRBD1 or TRBD2 (5 bases each). CDR3 length: 16 amino acids. V was clipped by 3 bases and J by 4 bases, with 19 bases between them. CDR1 is SGDLS, CDR2 YYNGEE, per germline. CDR3 sequence: CASSAPRGATGETQYF. The CDR3, as DNA: TGTGCCAGCAGCGCCCCCCGGGGCGCGACGGGAGAGACCCAGTACTTC. Together with reference TRBV9 and TRBJ2-5, the CDR3 gives the full variable domain: DSGVTQTPKHLITATGQRVTLRCSPRSGDLSVYWYQQSLDQGLQFLIQYYNGEERAKGNILERFSAQQFPDLHSELNLSSLELGDSALYFCASSAPRGATGETQYFGPGTRLLVL.

This chain joins TRBV29-1 and TRBJ1-5, with D possibly TRBD1 on 6 matching bases. V was pared by 6 bases and J by 11 bases, with 17 bases between. The CDR3 has 12 amino acids. Germline-derived CDR1 and CDR2 are SQVTM and ANQGSEA. CDR3 in amino acids: CSVGSKGTTQHF. The CDR3 bases are TGCAGCGTCGGATCGAAAGGGACAACCCAGCATTTT.

The chain employs TRBV10-3 and TRBJ1-5, with 12 positions matching TRBD1. The V gene's germline CDR1 is ENHRY and CDR2 SYGVKD. The CDR3 runs 16 residues. V shed 11 bases, J shed 5 bases, and the junction held 13 bases outside the gene matches. CDR3 DNA: TGTGCCTCGACGGAAACCGGGACAGGGGGCGATCAGCCCCAGCATTTT. Translating it yields CASTETGTGGDQPQHF.

This clonotype was observed a few times. The chain combines TRBV4-1 with TRBJ2-3, with 9 bases that match TRBD2. Per germline, CDR1 MGHRA and CDR2 YSYEKL. V was pared by 7 bases and J by 4 bases, with 9 bases of the junction left unmatched. The CDR3 consists of 15 residues. The CDR3 spells CASTPKGTSPDTQYF. In DNA, the CDR3 is TGCGCCAGCACACCAAAGGGGACTAGCCCAGATACGCAGTATTTT.

This clonotype has just a few counts. The rearrangement joins TRBV7-2 to TRBJ2-3, with D possibly matching TRBD2 (5 bases). Germline V lookup: CDR1 SGHTA, CDR2 FQGNSA. Trimming removed 4 bases at V and 3 bases at J, with 8 bases between. This CDR3 is built from 13 residues. CDR3 protein: CASSSRRTDTQYF. CDR3 bases: TGTGCCAGCAGCTCAAGGAGGACAGATACGCAGTATTTT.

This clonotype was picked up many times. The chain recombines TRBV24-1 with TRBJ2-2; maybe TRBD1 (5 bases). V gave up 2 bases and J gave up 0 bases, with 9 bases separating them. CDR1 is KGHDR and CDR2 is SFDVKD in the germline V gene. The length of the CDR3 is 16 residues. CDR3: CATSDWAGSNTGELFF. The CDR3 nucleotides are TGTGCCACCAGTGATTGGGCAGGGTCGAACACCGGGGAGCTGTTTTTT.

This clonotype has ten or more counts. The chain links TRBV20-1 to TRBJ1-5; D possibly corresponds to TRBD1 (6 bases). Germline V gene lookup returns CDR1 DFQATT and CDR2 SNEGSKA (reference sequence). The CDR3 runs to 13 residues. The CDR3 DNA reads as TGCAGCACGAACGGGGGGCTGGATCAGCCCCAGCATTTT. It specifies CSTNGGLDQPQHF.

The chain couples TRBV6-2 or TRBV6-3 to TRBJ2-7; 10 bases are shared with TRBD1. V was clipped by 8 bases and J by 2 bases; unmatched bases: 3. The V gene's germline CDR1 is MNHEY and CDR2 SVGEGT. This CDR3 contains 13 residues. The CDR3 here is CASGGQGAYEQYF. CDR3 sequence (DNA): TGTGCCAGCGGCGGACAGGGGGCCTACGAGCAGTACTTC.

V and J are TRBV4-1 and TRBJ1-2, with D unresolved. With 1 base removed from V and 8 bases from J, the gap between germline ends came to 11 bases. The V gene's germline CDR1 is MGHRA and CDR2 YSYEKL. The CDR3 has 13 residues. CDR3 sequence: CASSQGLVDGYTF. The CDR3 DNA sequence: TGCGCCAGCAGCCAAGGTCTCGTAGACGGCTACACCTTC.

The chain combines TRBV7-6 with TRBJ1-2, with 8 bases fitting TRBD1. CDR1 and CDR2 from the germline V gene are SGHVS and FNYEAQ. V was clipped by 4 bases and J by 7 bases; unmatched bases: 8. The CDR3 extends over 14 amino acids. CDR3 amino acids: CASSSDRGRVGYTF. The CDR3 nucleotides are TGTGCCAGCAGCTCCGACAGGGGAAGGGTTGGCTACACCTTC.

This clonotype showed up many times. A read error may account for a junction end that differs from germline. The chain links TRBV12-3 or TRBV12-4 to TRBJ2-5, with D possibly TRBD1 on 5 matching bases. The CDR3 is 13 residues long. The CDR3 reads CASSPYLQVGWHF. CDR3 sequence (DNA): TGTGCCAGCAGTCCCTATCTACAGGTTGGGTGGCACTTC.

The V gene is TRBV20-1, the J gene TRBJ2-7, with D tentatively TRBD1 or TRBD2 (5 bases each). V was shortened by 3 bases and J by 0 bases, with 21 bases between the two germline ends. CDR1 and CDR2 (germline): DFQATT, SNEGSKA (reference sequence). This CDR3 is 17 amino acids long. CDR3 nucleotide sequence: TGCAGTGCTAGGGACGACGGCCGGGACCTGGGCTCCTACGAGCAGTACGTC. Its translation: CSARDDGRDLGSYEQYV.

V gene TRBV6-2 or TRBV6-3 combines with J gene TRBJ1-1; D gene ambiguous. There are 13 residues in the CDR3. V was cut by 5 bases and J by 5 bases, with 12 bases left in between. CDR1 and CDR2 (germline): MNHEY, SVGEGT. The chain's CDR3 is CASSLTGWTEAFF. CDR3 nucleotide sequence: TGTGCCAGCAGTCTCACTGGTTGGACTGAAGCTTTCTTT.

The chain has TRBV7-9 and TRBJ2-2; 11 bases line up with TRBD2. Germline CDR1 reads SEHNR; CDR2 reads FQNEAQ (reference sequence). There are 19 residues in the CDR3. V lost 5 bases, J lost 0 bases, and 11 bases stayed unmatched. CDR3 loop: CASSNNLRTSGPNTGELFF. The CDR3 DNA reads TGTGCCAGCAGCAATAACCTCAGGACTAGCGGGCCGAACACCGGGGAGCTGTTTTTT.